This T cell receptor (beta chain) stems from a study of PD-1 blockade in classical Hodgkin lymphoma. Overall study: Treatment was intravenous nivolumab, 3 mg/kg every 2 weeks, until progression. Points from the study as a whole: Underlying causes for the observed repertoire differences were not defined, possibly disease activity or prior therapy.

Concerning this clone: Its target is unknown.

Autologous stem cell transplantation was followed by relapse in every patient, and brentuximab vedotin exposure varied. The CDR3 has 12 residues. From germline, CDR1 is SGHVS and CDR2 FQNEAQ. Trimming removed 8 bases from V and 5 bases from J; junction bases left unmatched: 4. The table came from immunoSEQ multiplex PCR; TCRdb's copy has only in-frame clones and leaves some out. The profile covers over 25,000 clones, with over 55% appearing a single time and under 3.5% taken by the ten largest. The sample here was peripheral blood mononuclear cells (PBMCs), taken before the second cycle of nivolumab. The chain is built from TRBV7-8 and TRBJ1-1; 8 positions match TRBD1. This sequence originates from a human donor with classical Hodgkin lymphoma. DNA of the CDR3: TGTGCCAGCTTAACAGGGGGGACTGAAGCTTTCTTT. This codes for CASLTGGTEAFF.